This TCR beta chain appears in the sequencing data of a study of T cell repertoires in cytomegalovirus infection. Study in general: A matching HLA type, together with CMV infection, was signaled by public TCR beta signatures. The study's findings and limits: The study identified carriers of CMV plus the relevant HLA from cumulative public TCR beta family frequency.

TCRdb processed the reads anew with MiXCR; each CDR3 protein has one entry. The table includes tens of thousands of distinct CDR3 sequences, 25% to 40% detected once. A remark on this clonotype: The antigen is not known.

The CDR3 is 15 amino acids. Trimming removed 5 bases at V and 0 bases at J, with 11 bases between. Germline V gives CDR1 SGHTA, CDR2 FQGNSA. The rearrangement uses TRBV7-2 and TRBJ2-1, with unresolved D. Sequenced input: PBMCs, sequenced either directly or after in vitro stimulation (not recorded which). The source of this sequence is a human donor in good health (CMV status not recorded). Some clones in this sample may be carry-over from other donors' samples. CDR3 DNA sequence: TGTGCCAGCAGCCAAGGTAGTGTCTCCTACAATGAGCAGTTCTTC. It translates to CASSQGSVSYNEQFF.